These T cell receptor beta chains were read from a single sample in a study of T cell responses to AZD1222 COVID-19 vaccine. Profiling relied on immunoSEQ multiplex PCR, and the TCRdb table lists in-frame clones only, not all of them. The sample holds approximately 27,000 clones, around 86% seen once. The specimen comprised peripheral blood, sampled on day 0 of AZD1222 vaccination. Source of these receptors: an adult in good health. Both conserved end residues are part of each CDR3. Each record gives: CDR3 DNA, CDR3 protein, V gene, J gene, D gene, clone size. D genes are given only for firm matches. For some rows the clone size is stated as once, few or many, or as a class when expanded; others skip it.

cdr3_nt: TGTGCCAGCAGTGTAGCGGGAGAACCCTACAATGAGCAGTTCTTC; cdr3_aa: CASSVAGEPYNEQFF; v_call: TRBV6-4; j_call: TRBJ2-1; d_call: TRBD2; clone_size: .
cdr3_nt: TGTGCCAGTACGACAGGGGCGAACACCGGGGAGCTGTTTTTT; cdr3_aa: CASTTGANTGELFF; v_call: TRBV6-6; j_call: TRBJ2-2; d_call: TRBD1; clone_size: .
cdr3_nt: TGCGCCAGCAGCCAATATCGGGGAATTGGCAATCAGCCCCAGCATTTT; cdr3_aa: CASSQYRGIGNQPQHF; v_call: TRBV4-1; j_call: TRBJ1-5; d_call: .; clone_size: .
cdr3_nt: TGTGCCAGCAGTTACTCTGGAGACGCCTACAATGAGCAGTTCTTC; cdr3_aa: CASSYSGDAYNEQFF; v_call: TRBV6-2/TRBV6-3; j_call: TRBJ2-1; d_call: .; clone_size: .
cdr3_nt: TGTGCCAGCAGCTTGTACGGGCGGAAGTCCACAGATACGCAGTATTTT; cdr3_aa: CASSLYGRKSTDTQYF; v_call: TRBV6-2/TRBV6-3; j_call: TRBJ2-3; d_call: .; clone_size: .
cdr3_nt: TGCGCCAGCAGCCAAGATTGGCAGGTAGCGGGAGCTGGCAATGAGCAGTTCTTC; cdr3_aa: CASSQDWQVAGAGNEQFF; v_call: TRBV4-1; j_call: TRBJ2-1; d_call: TRBD2; clone_size: .
cdr3_nt: TGTGCCAGCAGCCTAGTTAGGGGGGGCGAGCAGTACTTC; cdr3_aa: CASSLVRGGEQYF; v_call: TRBV5-5; j_call: TRBJ2-7; d_call: .; clone_size: .
cdr3_nt: TGCGCCAGCAGCTTGGGTGTAGGGGGCGCCTACAATGAGCAGTTCTTC; cdr3_aa: CASSLGVGGAYNEQFF; v_call: TRBV5-1; j_call: TRBJ2-1; d_call: TRBD1; clone_size: .
cdr3_nt: TGTGCCAGCAGCACGGGGTCCGGACTAGCGGGAGCGGACGAGCAGTACTTC; cdr3_aa: CASSTGSGLAGADEQYF; v_call: TRBV9; j_call: TRBJ2-7; d_call: TRBD2; clone_size: .
cdr3_nt: TGTGCCAGCAGCTTATATGGGGGCGCGGGAACTGAAGCTTTCTTT; cdr3_aa: CASSLYGGAGTEAFF; v_call: TRBV7-3; j_call: TRBJ1-1; d_call: .; clone_size: .
cdr3_nt: TGTGCCAGCAGTAACAGGAGTGAAGCTTTCTTT; cdr3_aa: CASSNRSEAFF; v_call: TRBV27; j_call: TRBJ1-1; d_call: .; clone_size: once
cdr3_nt: TGTGCCAGCAGTGAAGTAACGGGGGGGAATAGCAATCAGCCCCAGCATTTT; cdr3_aa: CASSEVTGGNSNQPQHF; v_call: TRBV6-1; j_call: TRBJ1-5; d_call: .; clone_size: .
cdr3_nt: TGTGCCAGCAGTTTCGGCCCCAGCTCCTACGAGCAGTACTTC; cdr3_aa: CASSFGPSSYEQYF; v_call: TRBV27; j_call: TRBJ2-7; d_call: .; clone_size: once
cdr3_nt: TGTGCCAGCAGTTTATCTGGGCTGATCACTGAAGCTTTCTTT; cdr3_aa: CASSLSGLITEAFF; v_call: TRBV28; j_call: TRBJ1-1; d_call: .; clone_size: once
cdr3_nt: TGTGCCACCGGGGGACAGCTCTCTGGGGCCAACGTCCTGACTTTC; cdr3_aa: CATGGQLSGANVLTF; v_call: TRBV10-3; j_call: TRBJ2-6; d_call: .; clone_size: .
cdr3_nt: TGTGCCAGCGGGGACAGCTTCCAAGAGACCCAGTACTTC; cdr3_aa: CASGDSFQETQYF; v_call: TRBV6-5; j_call: TRBJ2-5; d_call: TRBD1; clone_size: once
cdr3_nt: TGTGCCAGCAGCCATGGACAGGCACCCCCAGAGACCCAGTACTTC; cdr3_aa: CASSHGQAPPETQYF; v_call: TRBV14; j_call: TRBJ2-5; d_call: TRBD1; clone_size: once
cdr3_nt: TGTGCCAGCAGCCGCCTCGGGGGACAGGGGGAGACCCAGTACTTC; cdr3_aa: CASSRLGGQGETQYF; v_call: TRBV21-1; j_call: TRBJ2-5; d_call: .; clone_size: .
cdr3_nt: TGTGCCAGCAGGTTTGGACAGAATAGCAATCAGCCCCAGCATTTT; cdr3_aa: CASRFGQNSNQPQHF; v_call: TRBV28; j_call: TRBJ1-5; d_call: .; clone_size: few
cdr3_nt: TGTGCCAGCAGCAGCCGTATACAGGGTTTATGGGAGCAGTACTTC; cdr3_aa: CASSSRIQGLWEQYF; v_call: TRBV5-4; j_call: TRBJ2-7; d_call: .; clone_size: .
cdr3_nt: TGTGCCAGCAGCTCCCTCGGCGAGCAGTACTTC; cdr3_aa: CASSSLGEQYF; v_call: TRBV7-2; j_call: TRBJ2-7; d_call: .; clone_size: .
cdr3_nt: TGTGCCAGCTCACCAGGGGGGGAGCTCAATCAGCCCCAGCATTTT; cdr3_aa: CASSPGGELNQPQHF; v_call: TRBV18; j_call: TRBJ1-5; d_call: .; clone_size: .
cdr3_nt: TGTGCCAGCAGCCGAAGCGGGAGTGAAAAACTGTTTTTT; cdr3_aa: CASSRSGSEKLFF; v_call: TRBV2; j_call: TRBJ1-4; d_call: .; clone_size: .
cdr3_nt: TGTGCCAGCAGTCCTTGGGCGGGCACCGGGGAGCTGTTTTTT; cdr3_aa: CASSPWAGTGELFF; v_call: TRBV6-5; j_call: TRBJ2-2; d_call: .; clone_size: .
cdr3_nt: TGTGCCAGCAGCTTAGCTTGGACAGCTTATACCTACGAGCAGTACTTC; cdr3_aa: CASSLAWTAYTYEQYF; v_call: TRBV11-2; j_call: TRBJ2-7; d_call: .; clone_size: .
cdr3_nt: TGTGCCAGCAGTTCCCAAAGGTTGACCCTCCACTTT; cdr3_aa: CASSSQRLTLHF; v_call: TRBV28; j_call: TRBJ1-6; d_call: .; clone_size: .
cdr3_nt: TGCGCCAGCTCTTTCGGGTCCACTGAGCAGTTCTTC; cdr3_aa: CASSFGSTEQFF; v_call: TRBV10-1; j_call: TRBJ2-1; d_call: .; clone_size: once
cdr3_nt: TGCGCCAGCAGCTTGCAAGGGGGAGTGAACACTGAAGCTTTCTTT; cdr3_aa: CASSLQGGVNTEAFF; v_call: TRBV5-1; j_call: TRBJ1-1; d_call: .; clone_size: .
cdr3_nt: TGTGCCAGCAGCTTAGGCAGGTTTCAGCCCCAGCATTTT; cdr3_aa: CASSLGRFQPQHF; v_call: TRBV7-2; j_call: TRBJ1-5; d_call: .; clone_size: .
cdr3_nt: TGTGCCAGTAGTCTCCAGACAGGGGCTGGAAACACCATATATTTT; cdr3_aa: CASSLQTGAGNTIYF; v_call: TRBV19; j_call: TRBJ1-3; d_call: TRBD1; clone_size: .
cdr3_nt: TGTGCCAGCAGCTTAGATGGGGGGGACTATGGCTACACCTTC; cdr3_aa: CASSLDGGDYGYTF; v_call: TRBV11-2; j_call: TRBJ1-2; d_call: .; clone_size: .
cdr3_nt: TGTGCCAGCAGCTTAGTGTCGGGCTCCTACAATGAGCAGTTCTTC; cdr3_aa: CASSLVSGSYNEQFF; v_call: TRBV11-2; j_call: TRBJ2-1; d_call: .; clone_size: .
cdr3_nt: TGTGCCAGCTCACCTCCAGAAAGCCCTAATACCGGGGAGCTGTTTTTT; cdr3_aa: CASSPPESPNTGELFF; v_call: TRBV18; j_call: TRBJ2-2; d_call: .; clone_size: .
cdr3_nt: TGTGCCAGCAGCAGGGAGCACATGAACACTGAAGCTTTCTTT; cdr3_aa: CASSREHMNTEAFF; v_call: TRBV7-2; j_call: TRBJ1-1; d_call: .; clone_size: .
cdr3_nt: TGTGCCAGCAGTCCCCCTTTGGGCACCTCCTACGAGCAGTACTTC; cdr3_aa: CASSPPLGTSYEQYF; v_call: TRBV6-5; j_call: TRBJ2-7; d_call: .; clone_size: once
cdr3_nt: TGTGCCAGCCTCAGGGGGCCGTCCTACAATGAGCAGTTCTTC; cdr3_aa: CASLRGPSYNEQFF; v_call: TRBV19; j_call: TRBJ2-1; d_call: TRBD1; clone_size: once
cdr3_nt: TGCGCCAGCAGCTTGGCAGGACAGACGGGGGATACGCAGTATTTT; cdr3_aa: CASSLAGQTGDTQYF; v_call: TRBV5-1; j_call: TRBJ2-3; d_call: .; clone_size: .